This T cell receptor (beta chain) was captured in a study of TIL therapy for anti-PD-1-resistant metastatic lung cancer. About the study: Median tumor PD-L1 proportion score was 6%. Broader study findings: Many TIL product clones were absent from baseline tumor, suggesting clonal contraction.

The libraries were made with immunoSEQ v3. The method was immunoSEQ multiplex PCR; TCRdb's version includes in-frame clones alone and lacks a portion of them. This sample yields thousands of clones, of which about 61% are seen a single time; about 7.8% belongs to the top ten. This clone appeared a few times. The antigen is unknown. Time point in this sample: pre-treatment sample, taken before nivolumab and TIL therapy. Most excised metastases sampled were pleural nodules or supraclavicular lymph nodes. Sequences were derived from tumor tissue, sampled at baseline. The origin of this receptor is a person aged 30 to 80 with non-small cell lung cancer.

Here the CDR3 reads CASSLTQNYGYTF. The CDR3 bases are TGTGCCAGCAGCCTGACACAGAACTATGGCTACACCTTC. The gene calls are TRBV5-6 and TRBJ1-2; D uncertain. The germline V gene encodes CDR1 SGHDT and CDR2 YYEEEE. The ends were cut back, 4 bases at V and 2 bases at J, with 9 bases in the middle. The CDR3 runs to 13 residues. The whole variable domain, remainder taken from reference TRBV5-6 and TRBJ1-2, is DAGVTQSPTHLIKTRGQQVTLRCSPKSGHDTVSWYQQALGQGPQFIFQYYEEEERQRGNFPDRFSGHQFPNYSSELNVNALLLGDSALYLCASSLTQNYGYTFGSGTRLTVV.